The 27 T cell receptor beta chains reported below all come from one sample, sequenced in a study of radiotherapy plus CTLA-4 blockade in lung cancer. Using immunoSEQ multiplex PCR, the repertoire was profiled, and TCRdb retains in-frame clones only, with some absent. This table holds 81,000 or so clones, roughly 86% found once. The specimen comprised peripheral blood, sampled from a patient treated with radiotherapy plus ipilimumab. The receptors originated from a human donor with non-small cell lung cancer who had stable disease on radiotherapy plus ipilimumab.

This rearrangement joins TRBV18 to TRBJ1-1, with D tentatively TRBD1 (5 bases). The length of the CDR3 is 15 residues. Germline V gene lookup returns CDR1 KGHSH and CDR2 LQKENI. Between the trimmed V and J ends, which lost 2 bases and 7 bases, there was a span of 17 bases. Written as DNA, the CDR3 is TGTGCCAGCTCACCAGGGTTTGGGGCAGGTAGTGAAGCTTTCTTT. Encoded protein: CASSPGFGAGSEAFF.

The chain joins TRBV5-6 to TRBJ2-3, with 9 bases that match TRBD2. Germline loops: CDR1 SGHDT, CDR2 YYEEEE. The CDR3 sequence is 16 residues long. With 1 base clipped from V and 3 bases from J, the junction kept 6 bases outside the gene matches. The CDR3 loop reads CASSLRLAGPTDTQYF. The DNA of the CDR3 is TGTGCCAGCAGCTTGAGGCTAGCGGGGCCAACAGATACGCAGTATTTT.

V and J are TRBV10-1 and TRBJ1-2, with 7 bases fitting TRBD1. CDR1 WNHNN and CDR2 SYGVQD come from the germline V gene (reference sequence). V trimming: 6 bases; J trimming: 4 bases; junction bases outside the gene matches: 5. CDR3 length: 13 residues. In DNA, the CDR3 is TGCGCCAGCAGCGACGGGACAGCCTATGGCTACACCTTC. The encoded protein is CASSDGTAYGYTF.

This chain joins TRBV10-2 and TRBJ1-2; D not certain. The V end lost 2 bases, the J end lost 8 bases, and 9 bases lay between the germline ends. This CDR3 comprises 12 residues. CDR1 and CDR2 (germline): WSHSY, SAAADI. The CDR3 bases are TGCGCCAGCAGTGAGGACTCGCGGGGCTACACCTTC. It yields the protein CASSEDSRGYTF.

The chain recombines TRBV5-4 with TRBJ1-2; the match to TRBD1 covers 7 bases. Germline V gives CDR1 SGHNT, CDR2 YYREEE (reference sequence). The CDR3 is 14 amino acids. V shed 1 base and J 8 bases; nucleotides not matched to a gene: 8. CDR3: CASSLRLGGEGYTF. DNA for the CDR3: TGTGCCAGCAGCTTGAGGCTAGGGGGCGAGGGCTACACCTTC.

This chain links TRBV7-9 with TRBJ1-6, with no clear D. Trimming removed 1 base from V and 8 bases from J, with 6 bases in between. CDR1 is SEHNR, CDR2 FQNEAQ, per germline (reference sequence). The CDR3 loop spans 13 amino acids. CDR3 protein: CASSLDGYSPLHF. DNA of the CDR3: TGTGCCAGCAGCTTAGACGGTTATTCACCCCTCCACTTT.

The chain carries TRBV5-1 and TRBJ1-2; TRBD1 might be the D (5 bases). The V gene lost 2 bases and the J gene lost 5 bases, with 10 bases spanning the gap. CDR1 is SGHRS and CDR2 is YFSETQ in the germline V gene. The CDR3 consists of 13 residues. CDR3 sequence reads: CASSLQERYGYTF. For the CDR3, the DNA is TGCGCCAGCAGCTTACAGGAACGATATGGCTACACCTTC. Full variable domain (rest looked up from reference TRBV5-1 and TRBJ1-2): KAGVTQTPRYLIKTRGQQVTLSCSPISGHRSVSWYQQTPGQGLQFLFEYFSETQRNKGNFPGRFSGRQFSNSRSEMNVSTLELGDSALYLCASSLQERYGYTFGSGTRLTVV.

This chain connects TRBV19 to TRBJ1-4; D not certain. Germline V lookup: CDR1 LNHDA, CDR2 SQIVND (reference sequence). The CDR3 has 11 amino acids. Trimming removed 10 bases from V and 7 bases from J, with 10 bases in between. In nucleotides, the CDR3 is TGTGCCACCCGCCTCGGTGAAAAACTGTTTTTT. Translating gives CATRLGEKLFF. Variable domain in full (rest from reference TRBV19 and TRBJ1-4): DGGITQSPKYLFRKEGQNVTLSCEQNLNHDAMYWYRQDPGQGLRLIYYSQIVNDFQKGDIAEGYSVSREKKESFPLTVTSAQKNPTAFYLCATRLGEKLFFGSGTQLSVL.

This rearrangement joins TRBV6-1 to TRBJ1-5; D gene uncertain. V dropped 4 bases and J dropped 0 bases, with 10 bases sitting between them. The germline gives CDR1 MNHNS, CDR2 SASEGT. The CDR3 runs to 15 residues. CDR3 bases: TGTGCCAGCAGTGTGCGGGTAGATAGCAATCAGCCCCAGCATTTT. Its translation: CASSVRVDSNQPQHF.

The chain uses TRBV5-1 and TRBJ2-5, with 13 bases matching TRBD2. CDR3 length: 15 residues. Germline lookup yields CDR1 SGHRS and CDR2 YFSETQ. V was clipped by 7 bases and J by 5 bases; unmatched bases: 8. DNA of the CDR3: TGCGCCAGCGGTACTAGCGGGAGGGCCTTGGAGACCCAGTACTTC. Its protein is CASGTSGRALETQYF.

The chain uses TRBV28 and TRBJ2-3; 11 bases line up with TRBD1. V lost 6 bases, J lost 5 bases, and 7 bases stayed unmatched. The CDR3 is 15 residues long. Germline V gene lookup returns CDR1 MDHEN and CDR2 SYDVKM. The CDR3 here is CASSLGDRGGDTQYF. For the CDR3, the DNA is TGTGCCAGCAGCCTGGGGGACAGGGGGGGAGATACGCAGTATTTT.

The chain has TRBV7-9 and TRBJ1-4, with 8 nucleotides matching TRBD1. The CDR3 totals 16 residues. Germline CDR1 is SEHNR and CDR2 is FQNEAQ (reference sequence). Germline trimming cut 2 bases from V and 6 bases from J; bases unmatched to any gene: 8. DNA for the CDR3: TGTGCCAGCAGCTTAAATAGGAGACAGGGGTATGAAAAACTGTTTTTT. Residues: CASSLNRRQGYEKLFF.

This CDR3 is CASWGDWNEQFF. The CDR3 region has the DNA TGTGCCAGCTGGGGGGATTGGAATGAGCAGTTCTTC. The chain combines TRBV27 with TRBJ2-1, with D tentatively TRBD2 (6 bases). V was clipped by 8 bases and J by 7 bases, with 12 bases between them. Germline values: CDR1 MNHEY, CDR2 SMNVEV (reference sequence). The CDR3 has 12 residues.

Notes on this clone: This same CDR3 is encoded by further DNA sequences in the sample. This chain uses TRBV19 with TRBJ2-5; unclear D gene. Judging by the DNA end, TRBJ2-7 fits better; the J call may be wrong. Looked up from germline, CDR1 is LNHDA and CDR2 is SQIVND (reference sequence). The CDR3 loop spans 13 amino acids. The CDR3 DNA follows: TGTGCCAGTAGTATAAGCCGCTCCTACGAGCAGTACTTC. It codes for CASSISRSYEQYF.

The chain employs TRBV7-2 and TRBJ1-1; D gene unclear. Germline CDR1 SGHTA, CDR2 FQGNSA. This CDR3 region has 13 residues. V shed 3 bases and J shed 0 bases, with 5 bases lying between them. CDR3 DNA sequence: TGTGCCAGCAGCTTCTCTGTGAACACTGAAGCTTTCTTT. Translated: CASSFSVNTEAFF.

The chain couples TRBV28 to TRBJ2-7, with unresolved D. This CDR3 is 13 amino acids long. CDR1 and CDR2 (germline): MDHEN, SYDVKM. Deletions cut 5 bases from V and 7 bases from J, with 15 bases between. This CDR3 reads CASSAYNLREQYF. In nucleotides, the CDR3 is TGTGCCAGCAGTGCGTACAACCTCCGGGAGCAGTACTTC.

The chain has TRBV28 and TRBJ1-5; 7 bases line up with TRBD1. Germline-derived CDR1 and CDR2 are MDHEN and SYDVKM. Losses at the gene ends were 4 bases for V and 3 bases for J; bases not matched to a gene: 9. CDR3 size: 16 residues. In DNA, the CDR3 is TGTGCCAGCAGTTATGGACAGGAGTACGCCAATCAGCCCCAGCATTTT. Encoded protein: CASSYGQEYANQPQHF. Full variable domain (rest looked up from reference TRBV28 and TRBJ1-5): DVKVTQSSRYLVKRTGEKVFLECVQDMDHENMFWYRQDPGLGLRLIYFSYDVKMKEKGDIPEGYSVSREKKERFSLILESASTNQTSMYLCASSYGQEYANQPQHFGDGTRLSIL.

The CDR3 DNA follows: TGTGCCAGTTACCGAGGCAGGGGGAACTATGGCTACACCTTC. Encoded protein: CASYRGRGNYGYTF. The chain joins TRBV6-5 to TRBJ1-2; 7 nucleotides line up with TRBD1. Trimming at V came to 9 bases and at J to 2 bases, leaving 9 bases not matched to a gene. The germline V gene has CDR1 MNHEY and CDR2 SVGAGI. The CDR3 covers 14 residues.

V gene TRBV7-2 combines with J gene TRBJ2-3; D possibly uses TRBD1 or TRBD2 (5 bases each). The germline V gene encodes CDR1 SGHTA and CDR2 FQGNSA. CDR3 length equals 18 residues. The V and J ends lost 1 base and 2 bases respectively, with 19 bases between them. Here the CDR3 DNA reads TGTGCCAGCAGCTTAGGGCGAGGGGCCCCGACTTCCACAGATACGCAGTATTTT. It specifies CASSLGRGAPTSTDTQYF.

This chain connects TRBV29-1 to TRBJ2-2; 8 bases are a match to TRBD2. Unmatched junction bases numbered 4, after V lost 6 bases and J lost 1 base. The length of the CDR3 is 14 residues. CDR1 is SQVTM, CDR2 ANQGSEA, per germline. The CDR3 here is CSVRSGRNTGELFF. The CDR3 DNA reads as TGCAGCGTGCGAAGCGGGAGGAACACCGGGGAGCTGTTTTTT.

The rearrangement joins TRBV5-8 to TRBJ1-6; TRBD1 aligns across 9 bases. Per germline, CDR1 SGHTS and CDR2 YDEGEE. V was pared by 4 bases and J by 6 bases, with 8 bases of the junction left unmatched. This CDR3 comprises 16 residues. DNA of the CDR3: TGTGCCAGCAGCCAGACTCGGGGACAGGGTAATTCACCCCTCCACTTT. Translated, it gives CASSQTRGQGNSPLHF.

CDR3 amino acids: CASCEYRATNEKLFF. CDR3 nucleotides: TGTGCCAGTTGTGAATACCGTGCAACTAATGAAAAACTGTTTTTT. This chain joins TRBV19 and TRBJ1-4; no firm D call. The CDR3 spans 15 residues. Germline CDR1 is LNHDA and CDR2 is SQIVND (reference sequence). Trimming took 8 bases from V and 0 from J, leaving 13 bases between them. The variable domain in full, with the rest retrieved from reference TRBV19 and TRBJ1-4, is DGGITQSPKYLFRKEGQNVTLSCEQNLNHDAMYWYRQDPGQGLRLIYYSQIVNDFQKGDIAEGYSVSREKKESFPLTVTSAQKNPTAFYLCASCEYRATNEKLFFGSGTQLSVL.

Note on this clone: The sample holds other DNA sequences that translate to the same CDR3. This chain joins TRBV5-4 and TRBJ2-5; 14 bases fit TRBD2. V was clipped by 4 bases and J by 12 bases; unmatched bases: 11. This CDR3 has 15 residues. Germline V gene data show CDR1 as SGHNT and CDR2 as YYREEE (reference sequence). CDR3 amino acids: CASSDPGLAGEGEYF. As DNA, the CDR3 is TGTGCCAGCAGCGACCCGGGACTAGCGGGAGAGGGGGAGTACTTC.

The chain combines TRBV15 with TRBJ1-1; D perhaps matches TRBD1 (5 bases). CDR3 length: 13 residues. V gave up 3 bases and J gave up 11 bases, with 16 bases separating them. Germline-derived CDR1 and CDR2 are LNHNV and YYDKDF (reference sequence). The CDR3 DNA reads as TGTGCCACCAGCAGTGGGGCGGTGGGGCAGGCTTTCTTT. It translates to CATSSGAVGQAFF.

The chain combines TRBV2 with TRBJ1-3; D not resolved. CDR1 is SNHLY and CDR2 is FYNNEI in the germline V gene. V dropped 7 bases and J dropped 0 bases, with 7 bases sitting between them. This CDR3 spans 13 amino acids. Here the CDR3 DNA reads TGTGCCAGCAAGAGGAGCTCTGGAAACACCATATATTTT. Translating it yields CASKRSSGNTIYF.

J is TRBJ2-7 and V is TRBV21-1; TRBD2 reflects the table's D call only, with no check against the DNA. TRBV21-1 is described as a pseudogene. The CDR3 consists of 14 residues. The CDR3 coding sequence is TGTGCCAGCAGCAAAGCCCAGCGAACCTACGAGCAGTACTTC. This translates into CASSKAQRTYEQYF.

In this sample, this clone turned up a few times. The chain recombines TRBV5-1 with TRBJ2-7; D unclear. The germline V gene has CDR1 SGHRS and CDR2 YFSETQ. The V gene lost 4 bases and the J gene lost 0 bases, with 11 bases spanning the gap. This CDR3 is built from 14 residues. The CDR3 bases are TGCGCCAGCAGCCCTATTGTGGACTCCTACGAGCAGTACTTC. This sequence encodes CASSPIVDSYEQYF.